The present entry profiles one T cell receptor (beta chain) with its context. This entry is derived from a study of blood T cell repertoires in COVID-19. Study context: Material from acute and convalescent COVID-19 was sourced from the United States, Italy and Spain. The cDNA or gDNA used as material had been derived from T cells, B-cell-depleted T cells, or PBMCs.

Germline V CDR1 and CDR2: SGHVS, FQNEAQ. The CDR3 extends over 14 amino acids. Germline trimming cut 5 bases from V and 4 bases from J; bases unmatched to any gene: 4. How the authors handled the data: Amplified reference gene primers provided the basis for estimating nucleated cell counts. Repertoires were generated with immunoSEQ multiplex PCR, while TCRdb's copy carries only in-frame clones and drops some. The V and J calls and the clone size are those of that table, but D and trimming were determined from the DNA. The repertoire holds more than 150,000 clones, with approximately 86% as singletons.

The genes are TRBV7-8 and TRBJ1-4, with 7 bases that match TRBD1. What was sequenced was peripheral blood. The clonotype comes from a man in his sixties or seventies with active or convalescent COVID-19. CDR3 residues: CASSQTGFNEKLFF. For the CDR3, the DNA is TGTGCCAGCAGCCAGACAGGGTTTAATGAAAAACTGTTTTTT.